These 9 T cell receptor beta chains originate from one sample sequenced in a study of shared clonotypes between healthy human individuals. Data came from immunoSEQ multiplex PCR; TCRdb stores just in-frame clones and leaves some out. Of around 180,000 clones listed, around 93% are singletons. The source material was naive CD4+ T cells sorted from blood. Noted subset: CD45RA+ positively selected. The source of these receptors is a woman aged 25 to 39 in good health.

This sequence joins TRBV5-1 and TRBJ2-1; TRBD2 matches 13 bases. The germline V gene encodes CDR1 SGHRS and CDR2 YFSETQ. CDR3 length: 18 residues. Trimming took 5 bases from V and 2 from J; bases not matched to a gene: 10. The CDR3 DNA is TGCGCCAGCAGGGGAGGACTAGCGGGAGAGCAAGCCTACAATGAGCAGTTCTTC. Residues: CASRGGLAGEQAYNEQFF.

This chain uses TRBV5-1 with TRBJ2-7, with 10 bases lining up with TRBD1. CDR1 and CDR2 (germline): SGHRS, YFSETQ. Germline trimming cut 0 bases from V and 2 bases from J; bases unmatched to any gene: 8. The CDR3 consists of 17 residues. The DNA for the CDR3 is TGCGCCAGCAGCTTGGGGGCCACGGGACAGGGGACCTACGAGCAGTACTTC. Translation gives CASSLGATGQGTYEQYF.

The genes are TRBV4-1 and TRBJ1-2; 9 bases are a match to TRBD1. V lost 8 bases, J lost 13 bases, and 11 bases stayed unmatched. From germline, CDR1 is MGHRA and CDR2 YSYEKL. This CDR3 is 12 amino acids long. The CDR3 nucleotides are TGCGCCAGCTCCCCACCCCTGGGACAGGGCACCTTC. It encodes CASSPPLGQGTF.

This chain connects TRBV18 to TRBJ2-3; tentatively, D is TRBD2 (6 bases). Per the germline V gene, CDR1 is KGHSH and CDR2 is LQKENI. The V and J ends lost 6 bases and 1 base respectively, with 11 bases between them. This CDR3 comprises 14 residues. The CDR3 sequence: CASSNPGGTDTQYF. The DNA of the CDR3 is TGTGCCAGCTCCAACCCGGGGGGCACAGATACGCAGTATTTT.

The chain is built from TRBV16 and TRBJ2-7; D gene unclear. CDR1 is KGHSY, CDR2 FQNENV, per germline. This CDR3 has 14 amino acids. V lost 0 bases to trimming and J lost 1 base, with 7 bases between them. The CDR3 sequence is CASSQSRRSYEQYF. CDR3 nucleotides: TGTGCCAGCAGCCAATCTCGGCGGTCCTACGAGCAGTACTTC.

The chain has TRBV5-6 and TRBJ1-2; D is unresolved. Trimming left V 0 bases short and J 2 bases short, with 8 bases between. Germline lookup yields CDR1 SGHDT and CDR2 YYEEEE. This CDR3 has 14 residues. The CDR3 spells CASSLGQRNYGYTF. CDR3 sequence (DNA): TGTGCCAGCAGCTTGGGTCAACGAAACTATGGCTACACCTTC.

With regard to this clone: Other DNA variants within this sample encode the same CDR3. The J gene is TRBJ2-3, the V gene TRBV10-1; D is undetermined. The CDR3 covers 14 residues. V was trimmed by 3 bases and J by 2 bases, leaving 9 bases between them. Per germline, CDR1 WNHNN and CDR2 SYGVQD (reference sequence). The CDR3 here is CASSDGGSTDTQYF. CDR3 sequence (DNA): TGCGCCAGCAGTGACGGTGGGTCCACAGATACGCAGTATTTT.

Notes on this clone: Other nucleotide sequences in the sample specify the same CDR3. The chain carries TRBV28 and TRBJ2-7; a weak D match, TRBD2 (5 bases). The length of the CDR3 is 13 residues. V dropped 6 bases and J dropped 4 bases, with 13 bases sitting between them. Germline V gene data show CDR1 as MDHEN and CDR2 as SYDVKM. The CDR3 protein is CASSLGGPYEQYF. The CDR3 DNA is TGTGCCAGCAGCCTTGGAGGCCCTTACGAGCAGTACTTC.

The chain combines TRBV10-3 with TRBJ2-7, with TRBD2 as a possible D gene (5 bases). CDR1 is ENHRY and CDR2 is SYGVKD in the germline V gene. V lost 8 bases, J lost 2 bases, and 22 bases lay in between. This CDR3 has 16 amino acids. The CDR3 reads CAIGVDGAVSPYEQYF. DNA of the CDR3: TGTGCCATCGGGGTTGACGGAGCGGTGAGTCCCTACGAGCAGTACTTC.